Sequencing of this T cell receptor (beta chain) was carried out in a study of response to subunit inactivated influenza vaccine. One entry per CDR3 protein, called by TCRdb with MiXCR from the RT-PCR reads. The sample has over 150,000 distinct CDR3 sequences; 13% to 15% are singletons. A note on this clonotype: The antigen is unknown.

Looked up from germline, CDR1 is MNHEY and CDR2 is SVGAGI. CDR3 size: 12 residues. V was shortened by 4 bases and J by 8 bases, with 11 bases between the two germline ends. Whole-study findings and limits: There was a suggestion from the authors that each seasonal influenza vaccination recruits few new T cells.

V is TRBV6-5 and J is TRBJ1-2, with D maybe TRBD1 (5 bases). The sequence was collected from a man aged 45-65 years who received an inactivated influenza vaccine. The specimen comprised CD8+ T cells sorted from PBMCs, sampled more than 4 days after vaccination. This chain's CDR3 is CASSFRDHGYTF. The CDR3 DNA reads TGTGCCAGCAGTTTCAGGGATCACGGCTACACCTTC.